These T cell receptor beta chains were read from a single sample in a study of coeliac disease. This table comes from immunoSEQ multiplex PCR, and its TCRdb copy is limited to in-frame clones, with some not included. The sample lists 3,500 to 5,500 clones, about three fifths occurring once. Sequencing was done on a sample of intraepithelial lymphocytes from the gut. These receptors came from a human donor with active celiac disease. Each CDR3 is given with its conserved first and last residue. Clone size appears in some rows only: once, few, many, or a class for an expanded clone.

CDR3 protein: CASSFPTSGRPDEQYF; clone size: once; V gene: TRBV28; J gene: TRBJ2-7
CDR3 protein: CASRPGQGHEKLFF; clone size: NA; V gene: TRBV28; J gene: TRBJ1-4
CDR3 protein: CASSESTPRSGEQFF; clone size: NA; V gene: TRBV10-1; J gene: TRBJ2-1
CDR3 protein: CASSPPWGWNYGYTF; clone size: NA; V gene: TRBV18; J gene: TRBJ1-2
CDR3 protein: CATFTPTEAFF; clone size: large; V gene: TRBV10-3; J gene: TRBJ1-1
CDR3 protein: CASSRGGSIAGNTIYF; clone size: few; V gene: TRBV18; J gene: TRBJ1-3
CDR3 protein: CASSQYMLGNTEAFF; clone size: NA; V gene: TRBV5-1; J gene: TRBJ1-1
CDR3 protein: CASSIPLTGSGGDTQYF; clone size: NA; V gene: TRBV19; J gene: TRBJ2-3
CDR3 protein: CASSLNRDRTDTGELFF; clone size: few; V gene: TRBV25-1; J gene: TRBJ2-2
CDR3 protein: CASSLPRGNYNEQFF; clone size: NA; V gene: TRBV5-4; J gene: TRBJ2-1
CDR3 protein: CASSPVLAQSTDTQYF; clone size: NA; V gene: TRBV5-1; J gene: TRBJ2-3
CDR3 protein: CASTGGGRNYEQYF; clone size: NA; V gene: TRBV6-5; J gene: TRBJ2-7
CDR3 protein: CASSHLAGGPNEQFF; clone size: NA; V gene: TRBV4-1; J gene: TRBJ2-1
CDR3 protein: CASRRFMENTEAFF; clone size: NA; V gene: TRBV25-1; J gene: TRBJ1-1
CDR3 protein: CASQLAGVTDTQYF; clone size: NA; V gene: TRBV2; J gene: TRBJ2-3
CDR3 protein: CASSVGDSAEQFF; clone size: NA; V gene: TRBV9; J gene: TRBJ2-1
CDR3 protein: CASSDPSHYPTGGGGYTF; clone size: medium-sized; V gene: TRBV25-1; J gene: TRBJ1-2
CDR3 protein: CASSLCTGRTNTGELFF; clone size: NA; V gene: TRBV5-6; J gene: TRBJ2-2
CDR3 protein: CASSPLGAEAFF; clone size: NA; V gene: TRBV28; J gene: TRBJ1-1
CDR3 protein: CASSEARGGIVSTDTQYF; clone size: NA; V gene: TRBV6-1; J gene: TRBJ2-3
CDR3 protein: CASSPREGDTQYF; clone size: NA; V gene: TRBV18; J gene: TRBJ2-3
CDR3 protein: CASSLGPNYEQYF; clone size: NA; V gene: TRBV7-6; J gene: TRBJ2-7
CDR3 protein: CASSEGRSYEQYF; clone size: few; V gene: TRBV6-1; J gene: TRBJ2-7
CDR3 protein: CASSEAAGELFF; clone size: once; V gene: TRBV2; J gene: TRBJ2-2
CDR3 protein: CASRGDCLTPYEQYF; clone size: NA; V gene: TRBV21-1; J gene: TRBJ2-7
CDR3 protein: CASIPVQGSQPQHF; clone size: few; V gene: TRBV28; J gene: TRBJ1-5
CDR3 protein: CATPLFRQGNTGELFF; clone size: once; V gene: TRBV7-2; J gene: TRBJ2-2
CDR3 protein: CSAGQEDTGELFF; clone size: NA; V gene: TRBV29-1; J gene: TRBJ2-2
CDR3 protein: CASSLVPDGSTEAFF; clone size: NA; V gene: TRBV5-4; J gene: TRBJ1-1
CDR3 protein: CASSDPRGQETQYF; clone size: once; V gene: TRBV9; J gene: TRBJ2-5
CDR3 protein: CASSQQGEETQYF; clone size: NA; V gene: TRBV4-1; J gene: TRBJ2-5
CDR3 protein: CASSFPSGLMGGELFF; clone size: NA; V gene: TRBV27; J gene: TRBJ2-2
CDR3 protein: CASSLVSWLPSYNEQFF; clone size: few; V gene: TRBV7-9; J gene: TRBJ2-1
CDR3 protein: CASMKYETGEANYGYTF; clone size: large; V gene: TRBV19; J gene: TRBJ1-2
CDR3 protein: CASSFWTSGGYEQYF; clone size: few; V gene: TRBV6-1; J gene: TRBJ2-7
CDR3 protein: CASSLEDNMWYF; clone size: few; V gene: TRBV5-1; J gene: TRBJ2-7
CDR3 protein: CASSRRGGDNQPQHF; clone size: NA; V gene: TRBV23-1; J gene: TRBJ1-5
CDR3 protein: CASSLAPGLVNQPQHF; clone size: NA; V gene: TRBV4-1; J gene: TRBJ1-5
CDR3 protein: CASSQGVPPDTQYF; clone size: NA; V gene: TRBV4-3; J gene: TRBJ2-3
CDR3 protein: CASSPNSGPSNEQFF; clone size: medium-sized; V gene: TRBV7-3; J gene: TRBJ2-1
CDR3 protein: CASSLASRVGTDRDTQYF; clone size: medium-sized; V gene: TRBV7-8; J gene: TRBJ2-3
CDR3 protein: CASSLIFGTVNTGELFF; clone size: NA; V gene: TRBV7-3; J gene: TRBJ2-2
CDR3 protein: CASSLWRGGWTQYF; clone size: once; V gene: TRBV28; J gene: TRBJ2-5
CDR3 protein: CASRRGTEQYF; clone size: few; V gene: TRBV27; J gene: TRBJ2-7
CDR3 protein: CASRSRRLISYEQYF; clone size: NA; V gene: TRBV7-3; J gene: TRBJ2-7
CDR3 protein: CASSPNSGSYNEQFF; clone size: few; V gene: TRBV7-3; J gene: TRBJ2-1